These T cell receptor beta chains were read from a single sample in a study of CD8 T cells in Susac syndrome. From the immunoSEQ multiplex PCR reads, TCRdb called clonotypes with MiXCR, one entry per CDR3 protein. The sample carries under 200,000 distinct CDR3 sequences, approximately 95% recorded once. The sequencing input was CD4+ T cells from PBMCs. The receptors come from a human donor with Susac syndrome. CDR3s include the opening cysteine and the closing phenylalanine or tryptophan. Fields, in order: CDR3 DNA, CDR3 protein, J gene, V gene, D gene, clone size. D genes are given only for firm matches. Not all rows give a size; the values are once, few, many and, for expanded clones, a class.

CDR3nt: TGCACTCGGGACACAGATACGCAGTATTTT
CDR3aa: CTRDTDTQYF
j_gene: TRBJ2-3
v_gene: TRBV20-1
d_gene: NA
abundance: NA

CDR3nt: TGTGCCAGCTCACTAGACGGGACAGGGGGTTATTCACCCCTCCACTTT
CDR3aa: CASSLDGTGGYSPLHF
j_gene: TRBJ1-6
v_gene: TRBV18
d_gene: TRBD1
abundance: NA

CDR3nt: TGCAGTGCTAGAGATCCGGGTAACTATGGCTACACCTTC
CDR3aa: CSARDPGNYGYTF
j_gene: TRBJ1-2
v_gene: TRBV20-1
d_gene: NA
abundance: NA

CDR3nt: TGTGCCAGCAGTCCGGGAAAGACGAAGACAGGGAACTATGGCTACACCTTC
CDR3aa: CASSPGKTKTGNYGYTF
j_gene: TRBJ1-2
v_gene: TRBV27
d_gene: TRBD1
abundance: NA

CDR3nt: TGCAGCGCCGAAAGGACACTGAACACTGAAGCTTTCTTT
CDR3aa: CSAERTLNTEAFF
j_gene: TRBJ1-1
v_gene: TRBV29-1
d_gene: NA
abundance: once

CDR3nt: TGTGCCACCAGCAGAGTTTCGGGACTACAAGAGACCCAGTACTTC
CDR3aa: CATSRVSGLQETQYF
j_gene: TRBJ2-5
v_gene: TRBV15
d_gene: TRBD2
abundance: NA

CDR3nt: TGTGCCTGGGGGGGGACAGGGGGCACCTACTACGAGCAGTACTTC
CDR3aa: CAWGGTGGTYYEQYF
j_gene: TRBJ2-7
v_gene: TRBV30
d_gene: TRBD1
abundance: NA

CDR3nt: TGTGCCAGCAGCTTGCCGGGACAGGGGTTTAATGAGCAGTTCTTC
CDR3aa: CASSLPGQGFNEQFF
j_gene: TRBJ2-1
v_gene: TRBV5-6
d_gene: TRBD1
abundance: NA

CDR3nt: TGTGCCACCAGTGATTCCCCCGGGGATACGCAGTATTTT
CDR3aa: CATSDSPGDTQYF
j_gene: TRBJ2-3
v_gene: TRBV24-1
d_gene: NA
abundance: NA

CDR3nt: TGTGCCAGCAGCGTAGATCAGGGGAGCTCCTACAATGAGCAGTTCTTC
CDR3aa: CASSVDQGSSYNEQFF
j_gene: TRBJ2-1
v_gene: TRBV9
d_gene: NA
abundance: NA

CDR3nt: TGTGCCATCAGTACCGGGACAGGCAACTCCTACGAGCAGTACTTC
CDR3aa: CAISTGTGNSYEQYF
j_gene: TRBJ2-7
v_gene: TRBV10-3
d_gene: TRBD1
abundance: NA

CDR3nt: TGCAGCGTTGGTATTAGCGGCTCCTACAATGAGCAGTTCTTC
CDR3aa: CSVGISGSYNEQFF
j_gene: TRBJ2-1
v_gene: TRBV29-1
d_gene: NA
abundance: NA

CDR3nt: TGCAGTGCCCCCAGTGGGGGGACTGAAGCTTTCTTT
CDR3aa: CSAPSGGTEAFF
j_gene: TRBJ1-1
v_gene: TRBV20-1
d_gene: NA
abundance: NA

CDR3nt: TGTGCCAGCAGCCCACAGGTCTCCAGCGAGCAGTACTTC
CDR3aa: CASSPQVSSEQYF
j_gene: TRBJ2-7
v_gene: TRBV11-2
d_gene: NA
abundance: NA

CDR3nt: TGCGCCAGCAGTGACGGACAGGGGAACTATAATGAGCAGTTCTTC
CDR3aa: CASSDGQGNYNEQFF
j_gene: TRBJ2-1
v_gene: TRBV4-1
d_gene: TRBD1
abundance: NA

CDR3nt: TGTGCCAGCAGTCCTCGGACTAGCGGGAGCACAGATACGCAGTATTTT
CDR3aa: CASSPRTSGSTDTQYF
j_gene: TRBJ2-3
v_gene: TRBV27
d_gene: TRBD2
abundance: NA

CDR3nt: TGTGCCACCAGTGATACCACAGGCGGGGATCAGCCCCAGCATTTT
CDR3aa: CATSDTTGGDQPQHF
j_gene: TRBJ1-5
v_gene: TRBV24-1
d_gene: NA
abundance: NA

CDR3nt: TGCAGTGCTCCCCCAGCGGGATTAAGCACAGATACGCAGTATTTT
CDR3aa: CSAPPAGLSTDTQYF
j_gene: TRBJ2-3
v_gene: TRBV20-1
d_gene: TRBD2
abundance: NA

CDR3nt: TGTGCCAGCAGCCCCCGGGTGTTCGGGGAGACCCAGTACTTC
CDR3aa: CASSPRVFGETQYF
j_gene: TRBJ2-5
v_gene: TRBV7-9
d_gene: NA
abundance: NA

CDR3nt: TGTGCCAGCAGCCCCTCGCGGCAGCTAGGGGAGACCCAGTACTTC
CDR3aa: CASSPSRQLGETQYF
j_gene: TRBJ2-5
v_gene: TRBV7-3
d_gene: NA
abundance: NA

CDR3nt: TGTGCCAGCAGTGAATGGTGGGGAGATACGCAGTATTTT
CDR3aa: CASSEWWGDTQYF
j_gene: TRBJ2-3
v_gene: TRBV25-1
d_gene: NA
abundance: NA

CDR3nt: TGTGCCAGCAGCTCCCCCCGGGGCACAGATACGCAGTATTTT
CDR3aa: CASSSPRGTDTQYF
j_gene: TRBJ2-3
v_gene: TRBV7-9
d_gene: NA
abundance: NA

CDR3nt: TGTGCCAGCAACATAGGGTGGGAGGGCCTGAACACCGGGGAGCTGTTTTTT
CDR3aa: CASNIGWEGLNTGELFF
j_gene: TRBJ2-2
v_gene: TRBV28
d_gene: TRBD2
abundance: NA

CDR3nt: TGTGCCAGCAGCGTAGCTGGCAGGAACACTGAAGCTTTCTTT
CDR3aa: CASSVAGRNTEAFF
j_gene: TRBJ1-1
v_gene: TRBV9
d_gene: NA
abundance: NA

CDR3nt: TGCAGCTCGCGGCGGGGGATGAACACTGAAGCTTTCTTT
CDR3aa: CSSRRGMNTEAFF
j_gene: TRBJ1-1
v_gene: TRBV29-1
d_gene: NA
abundance: NA

CDR3nt: TGTGCCAGCAGCCAAGTGTACAACTACGAGCAGTACTTC
CDR3aa: CASSQVYNYEQYF
j_gene: TRBJ2-7
v_gene: TRBV14
d_gene: NA
abundance: NA

CDR3nt: TGTGCCAGCAGGGGGGGCGGCCCCGGAAATGAGCAGTTCTTC
CDR3aa: CASRGGGPGNEQFF
j_gene: TRBJ2-1
v_gene: TRBV5-6
d_gene: NA
abundance: NA

CDR3nt: TGCAGCGTTGAAGGGGGCACCTATGGCTACACCTTC
CDR3aa: CSVEGGTYGYTF
j_gene: TRBJ1-2
v_gene: TRBV29-1
d_gene: NA
abundance: NA

CDR3nt: TGTGCCAGCAGCCCCCGGGGTGGAGGAGAAAAACTGTTTTTT
CDR3aa: CASSPRGGGEKLFF
j_gene: TRBJ1-4
v_gene: TRBV12-3/TRBV12-4
d_gene: NA
abundance: NA

CDR3nt: TGTGCCAGCAGCCGTTCCGGGACGGAGACGAACACCATATATTTT
CDR3aa: CASSRSGTETNTIYF
j_gene: TRBJ1-3
v_gene: TRBV9
d_gene: NA
abundance: NA

CDR3nt: TGTGCCAGCAGCTCCTTTAGAGAGACCCAGTACTTC
CDR3aa: CASSSFRETQYF
j_gene: TRBJ2-5
v_gene: TRBV7-9
d_gene: NA
abundance: NA

CDR3nt: TGTGCCAGCAGCGCCGACCGCAAACGGTCATCCTACGAGCAGTACTTC
CDR3aa: CASSADRKRSSYEQYF
j_gene: TRBJ2-7
v_gene: TRBV5-6
d_gene: NA
abundance: NA

CDR3nt: TGCGCCAGCAGCTTGGCCACAGGGACAAACACTGAAGCTTTCTTT
CDR3aa: CASSLATGTNTEAFF
j_gene: TRBJ1-1
v_gene: TRBV5-1
d_gene: NA
abundance: NA

CDR3nt: TGTGCCAGCAACACATTATTACGGCCGGCGGAGACCCAGTACTTC
CDR3aa: CASNTLLRPAETQYF
j_gene: TRBJ2-5
v_gene: TRBV28
d_gene: NA
abundance: NA

CDR3nt: TGTGCCAGCATGGAAGGGACCCAGTACTTC
CDR3aa: CASMEGTQYF
j_gene: TRBJ2-5
v_gene: TRBV25-1
d_gene: NA
abundance: NA

CDR3nt: TGTGCCAGCAGCCATTGGGACACGAACTACGAGCAGTACTTC
CDR3aa: CASSHWDTNYEQYF
j_gene: TRBJ2-7
v_gene: TRBV2
d_gene: NA
abundance: NA

CDR3nt: TGTGCCAGCTCACGTTCCGGGACAGGGGACGGAAACACCATATATTTT
CDR3aa: CASSRSGTGDGNTIYF
j_gene: TRBJ1-3
v_gene: TRBV18
d_gene: TRBD1
abundance: once

CDR3nt: TGTGCCAGCAGCTTAGGGTCCGCAGCTAATGAAAAACTGTTTTTT
CDR3aa: CASSLGSAANEKLFF
j_gene: TRBJ1-4
v_gene: TRBV7-2
d_gene: NA
abundance: NA

CDR3nt: TGTGCCAGCTCATTCCTCCGGGGATTTGAAGCTTTCTTT
CDR3aa: CASSFLRGFEAFF
j_gene: TRBJ1-1
v_gene: TRBV18
d_gene: NA
abundance: once

CDR3nt: TGCAGTGCTACCGGTCTTTACAATCAGCCCCAGCATTTT
CDR3aa: CSATGLYNQPQHF
j_gene: TRBJ1-5
v_gene: TRBV20-1
d_gene: NA
abundance: NA

CDR3nt: TGTGCCACAGAACCCACGAACCAAAATGAGCAGTTCTTC
CDR3aa: CATEPTNQNEQFF
j_gene: TRBJ2-1
v_gene: TRBV24-1
d_gene: NA
abundance: NA

CDR3nt: TGTGCCATCAGGGACAGGGAGACCCAGTACTTC
CDR3aa: CAIRDRETQYF
j_gene: TRBJ2-5
v_gene: TRBV10-3
d_gene: TRBD1
abundance: NA

CDR3nt: TGTGCCAGCAGCTATCCCTCGGGGCAGGGGAATGGCTACACCTTC
CDR3aa: CASSYPSGQGNGYTF
j_gene: TRBJ1-2
v_gene: TRBV4-2
d_gene: NA
abundance: NA

CDR3nt: TGCGCCAGCAGCTTGTCCACAAAACCTGGTTCACCCCTCCACTTT
CDR3aa: CASSLSTKPGSPLHF
j_gene: TRBJ1-6
v_gene: TRBV5-1
d_gene: NA
abundance: NA

CDR3nt: TGTGCCACCAGTGGAACCGCCTTAGCGAACACCGGGGAGCTGTTTTTT
CDR3aa: CATSGTALANTGELFF
j_gene: TRBJ2-2
v_gene: TRBV24-1
d_gene: NA
abundance: once

CDR3nt: TGTGCCAGCAGCCCGGGACAGGGGGCCGGAGATACGCAGTATTTT
CDR3aa: CASSPGQGAGDTQYF
j_gene: TRBJ2-3
v_gene: TRBV5-8
d_gene: TRBD1
abundance: NA